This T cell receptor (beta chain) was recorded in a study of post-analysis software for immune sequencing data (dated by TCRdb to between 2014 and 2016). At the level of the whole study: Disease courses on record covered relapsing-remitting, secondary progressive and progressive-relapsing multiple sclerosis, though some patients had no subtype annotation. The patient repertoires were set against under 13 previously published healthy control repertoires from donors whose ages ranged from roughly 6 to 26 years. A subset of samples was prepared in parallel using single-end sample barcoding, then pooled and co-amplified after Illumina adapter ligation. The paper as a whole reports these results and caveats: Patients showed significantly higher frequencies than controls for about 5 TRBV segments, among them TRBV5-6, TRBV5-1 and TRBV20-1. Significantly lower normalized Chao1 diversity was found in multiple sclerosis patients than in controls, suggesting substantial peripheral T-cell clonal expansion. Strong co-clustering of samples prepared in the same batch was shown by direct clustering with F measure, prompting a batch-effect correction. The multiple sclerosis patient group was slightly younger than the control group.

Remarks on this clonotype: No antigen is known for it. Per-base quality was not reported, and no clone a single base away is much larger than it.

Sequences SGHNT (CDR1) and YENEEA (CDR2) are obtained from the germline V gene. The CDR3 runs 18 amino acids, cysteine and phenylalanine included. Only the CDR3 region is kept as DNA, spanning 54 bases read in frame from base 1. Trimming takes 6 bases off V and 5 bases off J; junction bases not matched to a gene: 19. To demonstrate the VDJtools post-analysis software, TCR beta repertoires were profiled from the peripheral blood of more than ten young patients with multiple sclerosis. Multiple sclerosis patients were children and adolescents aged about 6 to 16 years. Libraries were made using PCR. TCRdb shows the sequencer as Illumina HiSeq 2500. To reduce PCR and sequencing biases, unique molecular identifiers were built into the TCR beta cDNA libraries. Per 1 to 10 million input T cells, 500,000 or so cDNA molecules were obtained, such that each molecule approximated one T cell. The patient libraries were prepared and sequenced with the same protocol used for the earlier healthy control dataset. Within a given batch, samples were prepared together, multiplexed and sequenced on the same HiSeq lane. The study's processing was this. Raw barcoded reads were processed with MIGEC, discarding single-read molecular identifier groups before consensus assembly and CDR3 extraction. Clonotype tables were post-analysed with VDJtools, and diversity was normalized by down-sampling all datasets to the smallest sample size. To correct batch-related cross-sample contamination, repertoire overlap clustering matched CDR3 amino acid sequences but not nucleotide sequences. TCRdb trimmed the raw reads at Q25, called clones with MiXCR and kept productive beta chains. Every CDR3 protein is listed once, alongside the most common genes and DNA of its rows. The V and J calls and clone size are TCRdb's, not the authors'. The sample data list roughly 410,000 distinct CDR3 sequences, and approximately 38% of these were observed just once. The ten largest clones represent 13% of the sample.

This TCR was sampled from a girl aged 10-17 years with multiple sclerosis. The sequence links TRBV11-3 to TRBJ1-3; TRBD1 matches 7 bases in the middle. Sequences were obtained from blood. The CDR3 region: CASRNRDRIRVRRNTIYF. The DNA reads TGTGCCAGCAGGAACCGGGACAGAATAAGAGTACGGCGAAACACCATATATTTT.